This TCR beta chain was sequenced for a study of blood T cell repertoires in COVID-19. The CDR3 extends over 14 amino acids. Looked up from germline, CDR1 is WNHNN and CDR2 is SYGVQD (reference sequence). Trimming stripped 1 base from V and 6 bases from J, with 13 bases between. Clones were read by immunoSEQ multiplex PCR, and TCRdb kept only the in-frame ones, dropping some. Of roughly 130,000 clones listed, approximately 88% are singletons. The chain couples TRBV10-1 to TRBJ2-7; weak D call: TRBD1 (6 bases). This sequence originates from a woman under 40 who had recovered from COVID-19. The sequencing input was peripheral blood. This CDR3 is CASSEFRQAGEQYF. In nucleotides, the CDR3 is TGCGCCAGCAGTGAGTTCCGACAGGCCGGCGAGCAGTACTTC.